The 28 T cell receptor beta chains given below trace back to one sample, sequenced in a study of cytomegalovirus exposure and HLA in healthy donors. Primers: 60 Vbeta forward and 13 Jbeta reverse. Measured with immunoSEQ multiplex PCR; TCRdb has only the in-frame clones, and not every one. In the table there are roughly 100,000 clones, roughly 73% of which are singletons. Sequencing was carried out using PBMCs. The receptor source for this set is a man between 35 and 55 years old in good health and CMV-seronegative.

The chain carries TRBV20-1 and TRBJ2-3; the D is unclear. The germline V gene has CDR1 DFQATT and CDR2 SNEGSKA (reference sequence). V was pared by 1 base and J by 6 bases, with 5 bases between. This CDR3 has 11 amino acids. The CDR3 nucleotides are TGCAGTGCTAGAGCCGGGGATACGCAGTATTTT. It is translated as CSARAGDTQYF.

CDR3 loop: CASSLGGSGGGKGANVLTF. CDR3 nucleotide sequence: TGTGCCAGCAGCTTAGGCGGTAGCGGGGGCGGAAAAGGGGCCAACGTCCTGACTTTC. This rearrangement joins TRBV7-8 to TRBJ2-6; 9 bases match TRBD2. CDR3 length equals 19 residues. The germline CDR1 and CDR2 sequences are SGHVS and FQNEAQ. V lost 1 base, J lost 4 bases, and 11 bases stayed unmatched.

This chain joins TRBV5-1 and TRBJ1-2; 7 bases fit TRBD1. The CDR3 extends over 13 amino acids. Losses at the gene ends were 4 bases for V and 3 bases for J; bases not matched to a gene: 3. The germline V gene has CDR1 SGHRS and CDR2 YFSETQ. CDR3 nucleotide sequence: TGCGCCAGCAGCATGACAGGGCACTATGGCTACACCTTC. This codes for CASSMTGHYGYTF. Full variable domain (remainder filled in from reference TRBV5-1 and TRBJ1-2): KAGVTQTPRYLIKTRGQQVTLSCSPISGHRSVSWYQQTPGQGLQFLFEYFSETQRNKGNFPGRFSGRQFSNSRSEMNVSTLELGDSALYLCASSMTGHYGYTFGSGTRLTVV.

The chain has TRBV6-5 and TRBJ2-2, with D perhaps matching TRBD1 (6 bases). This CDR3 is 14 amino acids long. Trimming cost V 7 bases and J 5 bases, with 14 bases left between them. Germline V gene sequence: CDR1 MNHEY, CDR2 SVGAGI. CDR3 nucleotides: TGTGCCAGCACCCCGTGGGGGCGTACCGGGGAGCTGTTTTTT. Encoded protein: CASTPWGRTGELFF.

The chain couples TRBV7-9 to TRBJ1-2, with D possibly TRBD1 on 6 matching bases. Germline CDR1 SEHNR, CDR2 FQNEAQ (reference sequence). This CDR3 is 15 amino acids long. The V end was cut by 4 bases, the J end by 3 bases, with 15 bases between. This chain's CDR3 is CASSSTDRQDYGYTF. CDR3 nucleotides: TGTGCCAGCAGCTCTACTGACAGGCAGGACTATGGCTACACCTTC.

The chain couples TRBV7-3 to TRBJ1-2; 10 nucleotides align to TRBD1. J was trimmed by 7 bases and V by 5 bases; bases with no gene match: 7. The CDR3 is 14 residues long. Germline CDR1 SGHTA, CDR2 FQGTGA. Here the CDR3 DNA reads TGTGCCAGCAGCCCCGGACAGGGGGTTGGTGGCTACACCTTC. Translating gives CASSPGQGVGGYTF.

The CDR3: CASSLAGGRDYEQYF. The DNA of the CDR3 is TGTGCCAGCAGCCTCGCGGGGGGAAGGGACTACGAGCAGTACTTC. The chain combines TRBV2 with TRBJ2-7, with TRBD2 matching 8 bases. Germline V gene data show CDR1 as SNHLY and CDR2 as FYNNEI. The CDR3 is 15 residues long. Trimming removed 6 bases from V and 3 bases from J; junction bases left unmatched: 10.

The chain has TRBV16 and TRBJ1-4; D not certain. Trimming took off 0 bases at V and 5 bases at J, with 10 bases between the two ends. Germline V gene data show CDR1 as KGHSY and CDR2 as FQNENV. This CDR3 contains 15 residues. In DNA form, the CDR3 reads TGTGCCAGCAGCCAATCTAAACAGCCGAATGAAAAACTGTTTTTT. This gives the protein CASSQSKQPNEKLFF.

This clone was observed a few times. The rearrangement joins TRBV7-9 to TRBJ2-5; 8 bases fit TRBD1. The CDR3 extends over 16 amino acids. The trim removed 4 bases at V and 5 bases at J, leaving 12 bases unmatched. Germline loops: CDR1 SEHNR, CDR2 FQNEAQ (reference sequence). CDR3: CASSSTGRGRGETQYF. CDR3 bases: TGTGCCAGCAGCTCGACGGGCAGGGGGCGCGGGGAGACCCAGTACTTC. Complete variable domain (other parts from reference TRBV7-9 and TRBJ2-5): DTGVSQNPRHKITKRGQNVTFRCDPISEHNRLYWYRQTLGQGPEFLTYFQNEAQLEKSRLLSDRFSAERPKGSFSTLEIQRTEQGDSAMYLCASSSTGRGRGETQYFGPGTRLLVL.

On this clone: Relative to the germline gene, one junction end is altered; a read error may explain this. The chain couples TRBV7-9 to TRBJ2-2; 11 bases line up with TRBD1. This CDR3 spans 18 amino acids. The germline CDR1 and CDR2 sequences are SEHNR and FQNEAQ (reference sequence). The CDR3 sequence is CSSSLWTGGNAGTGELFF. The CDR3 DNA sequence: TGTTCCAGCAGCTTATGGACAGGGGGCAATGCGGGCACCGGGGAGCTGTTTTTT.

V gene TRBV4-1 combines with J gene TRBJ2-2; 7 nucleotides line up with TRBD1. Germline CDR1 is MGHRA and CDR2 is YSYEKL. The CDR3 is made up of 15 amino acids. J lost 4 bases, V lost 4 bases, and 6 bases had no gene match. The CDR3 reads CASSPGQASTGELFF. Written as DNA, the CDR3 is TGCGCCAGCAGCCCCGGACAGGCCTCCACCGGGGAGCTGTTTTTT.

This sequence joins TRBV7-6 and TRBJ2-1, with TRBD2 matching over 9 bases. Losses at the gene ends were 5 bases for V and 3 bases for J; bases not matched to a gene: 11. Germline-derived CDR1 and CDR2 are SGHVS and FNYEAQ. This CDR3 region has 17 residues. CDR3 in amino acids: CASSRPGGGALYNEQFF. Here the CDR3 DNA reads TGTGCCAGCAGCCGACCCGGCGGGGGGGCCCTCTACAATGAGCAGTTCTTC.

This clone was counted once. The V and J genes are TRBV4-2 and TRBJ2-2; TRBD2 aligns across 15 bases. With 1 base clipped from V and 3 bases from J, the junction kept 9 bases outside the gene matches. The CDR3 runs to 20 residues. The germline V gene encodes CDR1 LGHNA and CDR2 YNFKEQ. In nucleotides, the CDR3 is TGTGCCAGCAGCCAAGCCTTAGGACTAGCGGGGGGGCTCCACACCGGGGAGCTGTTTTTT. Its protein product is CASSQALGLAGGLHTGELFF.

This chain connects TRBV29-1 to TRBJ1-1, with 9 bases lining up with TRBD1. Per germline, CDR1 SQVTM and CDR2 ANQGSEA. This CDR3 contains 13 residues. The trim removed 3 bases at V and 7 bases at J, leaving 6 bases unmatched. For the CDR3, the DNA is TGCAGCGTTGAGGGACAGGGCCAAGGTGAAGCTTTCTTT. Its protein product is CSVEGQGQGEAFF.

The chain employs TRBV10-2 and TRBJ2-1, with D tentatively TRBD2 (6 bases). The germline V gene encodes CDR1 WSHSY and CDR2 SAAADI. This CDR3 is built from 15 residues. V lost 3 bases and J 10 bases, leaving 19 bases between the germline ends. The chain's CDR3 is CASSDRRNIREEQFF. In DNA, the CDR3 is TGCGCCAGCAGTGACCGACGAAATATTCGGGAGGAGCAGTTCTTC.

The rearrangement links TRBV10-1 to TRBJ2-2, with D perhaps TRBD1 (5 bases). This CDR3 comprises 13 residues. CDR1 and CDR2 (germline): WNHNN, SYGVQD (reference sequence). Between the trimmed V and J ends, which lost 7 bases and 4 bases, there was a span of 10 bases. CDR3: CASNQGGTGELFF. The CDR3 DNA reads as TGCGCCAGCAACCAGGGTGGCACCGGGGAGCTGTTTTTT.

This clone has more than one count but fewer than ten. The chain couples TRBV5-1 to TRBJ2-2, with a weak D call TRBD1 (5 bases). V was pared by 4 bases and J by 5 bases, with 12 bases between. Germline values: CDR1 SGHRS, CDR2 YFSETQ. This CDR3 is built from 14 residues. This chain's CDR3 is CASSLPGRTGELFF. Written as DNA, the CDR3 is TGCGCCAGCAGCCTACCAGGGCGAACCGGGGAGCTGTTTTTT.

The chain combines TRBV4-2 with TRBJ2-1; TRBD2 aligns across 7 bases. Trimming took 3 bases from V and 6 from J; bases not matched to a gene: 8. The CDR3 covers 15 residues. Germline assignment: CDR1 LGHNA and CDR2 YNFKEQ. CDR3 nucleotide sequence: TGTGCCAGCAGCCAGTCCTCTAGCGGTATCAATGAGCAGTTCTTC. It is translated as CASSQSSSGINEQFF.

CDR3 residues: CASSELGQGSTF. The CDR3 nucleotides read TGTGCCAGCAGCGAACTGGGACAGGGAAGCACCTTC. This chain uses TRBV2 with TRBJ1-2; TRBD1 aligns across 9 bases. The germline gives CDR1 SNHLY, CDR2 FYNNEI. This CDR3 has 12 residues. Unmatched junction bases numbered 9, after V lost 6 bases and J lost 13 bases.

J is TRBJ1-4 and V is TRBV5-4, with D tentatively TRBD1 (5 bases). The CDR3 spans 16 residues. From germline, CDR1 is SGHNT and CDR2 YYREEE (reference sequence). Trimming cost V 0 bases and J 0 bases, with 9 bases left between them. This CDR3 reads CASSLAPGPTNEKLFF. As DNA, the CDR3 is TGTGCCAGCAGCTTGGCCCCAGGGCCAACTAATGAAAAACTGTTTTTT.

The genes are TRBV19 and TRBJ1-3; TRBD1 matches 8 bases. Germline assignment: CDR1 LNHDA and CDR2 SQIVND (reference sequence). The ends lost 5 bases at V and 2 bases at J; junction bases unmatched: 5. The CDR3 has 15 residues. The CDR3 DNA sequence: TGTGCCAGTAGTTCGCAGGACAGGGCTGGAAACACCATATATTTT. It specifies CASSSQDRAGNTIYF.

The gene calls are TRBV5-1 and TRBJ2-7, with D possibly matching TRBD1 (6 bases). The V end was cut by 0 bases, the J end by 0 bases, with 10 bases between. CDR1 is SGHRS and CDR2 is YFSETQ in the germline V gene. The CDR3 sequence is 15 residues long. The CDR3 reads CASSLATGNSYEQYF. DNA for the CDR3: TGCGCCAGCAGCTTGGCAACAGGGAACTCCTACGAGCAGTACTTC. The complete variable domain, with remaining parts taken from reference TRBV5-1 and TRBJ2-7, reads KAGVTQTPRYLIKTRGQQVTLSCSPISGHRSVSWYQQTPGQGLQFLFEYFSETQRNKGNFPGRFSGRQFSNSRSEMNVSTLELGDSALYLCASSLATGNSYEQYFGPGTRLTVT.

The CDR3: CASSQEVGRGGPDEQFF. Here the CDR3 DNA reads TGCGCCAGCAGCCAAGAAGTGGGACGGGGGGGCCCGGATGAGCAGTTCTTC. V and J are TRBV4-1 and TRBJ2-1, with 8 bases fitting TRBD2. This CDR3 region has 17 residues. Germline V gene sequence: CDR1 MGHRA, CDR2 YSYEKL. The J segment lost 8 bases and the V segment lost 0 bases, leaving 12 bases of the junction unmatched.

This clone was picked up a small number of times. The chain recombines TRBV5-4 with TRBJ2-1; TRBD2 aligns across 10 bases. Germline V gene data show CDR1 as SGHNT and CDR2 as YYREEE (reference sequence). CDR3 length equals 15 residues. V lost 4 bases to trimming and J lost 3 bases; unmatched junction nucleotides: 4. The CDR3, as DNA: TGTGCCAGCAGCCCAAGCGGGGGGGTCTACAATGAGCAGTTCTTC. This gives the protein CASSPSGGVYNEQFF.

The chain employs TRBV10-2 and TRBJ2-7; D is unresolved. Germline values: CDR1 WSHSY, CDR2 SAAADI. There are 13 residues in the CDR3. Trimming stripped 6 bases from V and 0 bases from J, with 9 bases between. The CDR3 bases are TGCGCCAGCAGAATTGGCAGCTCCTACGAGCAGTACTTC. It translates to CASRIGSSYEQYF.

The DNA of the CDR3 is TGTGCCAGCAGTCCCTCTCTGGCGGGGGAGCAGTTCTTC. It encodes CASSPSLAGEQFF. This chain connects TRBV6-5 to TRBJ2-1; D might be TRBD2 (6 bases). The CDR3 sequence is 13 residues long. Trimming took 5 bases from V and 10 from J, leaving 15 bases between them. Germline loops: CDR1 MNHEY, CDR2 SVGAGI.

The genes are TRBV27 and TRBJ2-1, with 9 nucleotides matching TRBD2. The junction had 15 bases not matched to a gene; V was cut back by 5 bases and J by 10 bases. This CDR3 contains 16 residues. Germline V CDR1 and CDR2: MNHEY, SMNVEV (reference sequence). The CDR3 is CASSLQVASGAGEQFF. CDR3 sequence (DNA): TGTGCCAGCAGTCTCCAGGTGGCTAGCGGGGCGGGCGAGCAGTTCTTC.

V and J are TRBV4-1 and TRBJ2-5; TRBD1 is a possible D gene (7 bases). Looked up from germline, CDR1 is MGHRA and CDR2 is YSYEKL. V was cut by 2 bases and J by 2 bases, with 12 bases left in between. The CDR3 extends over 15 amino acids. Here the CDR3 DNA reads TGCGCCAGCAGCCAAAAGGGGGGACAGCAAGAGACCCAGTACTTC. It codes for CASSQKGGQQETQYF.